This T cell receptor (beta chain) was sequenced for a study of cytomegalovirus exposure and HLA in healthy donors. Overall study context: Genotyping showed around 80% of roughly 400 donors falling in the Caucasian-associated ancestry cluster.

The CDR3 has 16 residues. Looked up from germline, CDR1 is SGHTA and CDR2 is FQGNSA. V shed 3 bases and J shed 7 bases, with 16 bases lying between them. This PCR relied on a set of 60 Vbeta primers and 13 Jbeta primers. Produced via immunoSEQ multiplex PCR; TCRdb's table is partial and in-frame only. Among about 59,000 clones listed, approximately 80% were seen once. Unrecorded for this donor was the CMV serostatus. The clonotype was recovered from a human donor in good health. The sequenced sample was PBMCs. V gene TRBV7-2 combines with J gene TRBJ1-6; D not resolved. CDR3 nucleotides: TGTGCCAGCAGCTTCGGATCCCGGAGACCAAATTCACCCCTCCACTTT. Amino acids: CASSFGSRRPNSPLHF.